Presented here are 10 T cell receptor beta chains from one specimen sequenced in a study of blood T cell repertoires in COVID-19. Method: immunoSEQ multiplex PCR; TCRdb's copy keeps in-frame clones and lacks some. The repertoire consists of 150,000 or so clones, with around 80% occurring once and the leading ten covering approximately 12%. The sequenced sample consisted of PBMCs or T cells enriched from blood (not recorded which). The receptor source for this set is a man aged 45-65 years who had recovered from COVID-19.

The chain employs TRBV20-1 and TRBJ1-3, with TRBD1 matching 7 bases. CDR3 size: 14 residues. The junction had 2 bases not matched to a gene; V was cut back by 3 bases and J by 0 bases. From germline, CDR1 is DFQATT and CDR2 SNEGSKA (reference sequence). CDR3 amino acids: CSASRDSSGNTIYF. The DNA of the CDR3 is TGCAGTGCTAGTCGGGACAGCTCTGGAAACACCATATATTTT.

The chain couples TRBV2 to TRBJ2-7, with 11 bases lining up with TRBD1. V lost 6 bases to trimming and J lost 3 bases; unmatched junction nucleotides: 7. Looked up from germline, CDR1 is SNHLY and CDR2 is FYNNEI. CDR3 length equals 15 residues. The CDR3 bases are TGTGCCAGCAGCTACCGGGACAGGGGGGACTACGAGCAGTACTTC. This gives the protein CASSYRDRGDYEQYF.

The CDR3 DNA reads TGTGCCTGGACGGCGGGACACGAGCAGTACTTC. Translating gives CAWTAGHEQYF. The chain combines TRBV30 with TRBJ2-7, with a possible D match to TRBD2 (6 bases). The CDR3 runs to 11 residues. Trimming shortened V by 4 bases and J by 5 bases, and 9 bases separated the two germline ends. Germline V CDR1 and CDR2: GTSNPN, SVGIG (reference sequence). The full variable domain, its missing parts supplied by reference TRBV30 and TRBJ2-7, is SQTIHQWPATLVQPVGSPLSLECTVEGTSNPNLYWYRQAAGRGLQLLFYSVGIGQISSEVPQNLSASRPQDRQFILSSKKLLLSDSGFYLCAWTAGHEQYFGPGTRLTVT.

This clone was observed a single time. This chain connects TRBV5-1 to TRBJ1-1, with D perhaps TRBD1 (5 bases). Trimming took off 4 bases at V and 4 bases at J, with 17 bases between the two ends. The CDR3 is 15 residues long. Per germline, CDR1 SGHRS and CDR2 YFSETQ. The CDR3 reads CASSDGPGWGTEAFF. The CDR3 nucleotides read TGCGCCAGCAGCGATGGGCCAGGGTGGGGCACTGAAGCTTTCTTT.

V gene TRBV6-1 combines with J gene TRBJ2-7; 9 bases match TRBD1. Germline values: CDR1 MNHNS, CDR2 SASEGT. The V gene end was trimmed by 2 bases and the J gene end by 5 bases; junction bases not matched to a gene: 7. This CDR3 spans 15 amino acids. CDR3 coding DNA: TGTGCCAGCAGTGAATGGGACAGGGTGTCGGACGAGCAGTACTTC. Its protein is CASSEWDRVSDEQYF.

The rearrangement uses TRBV5-1 and TRBJ1-1, with a weak D call TRBD1 (6 bases). This CDR3 spans 16 amino acids. Germline V gene data show CDR1 as SGHRS and CDR2 as YFSETQ. The ends were cut back, 3 bases at V and 1 base at J, with 16 bases in the middle. CDR3 sequence reads: CASSSGGGNSNTEAFF. The CDR3 region has the DNA TGCGCCAGCAGCTCTGGCGGGGGCAACTCGAACACTGAAGCTTTCTTT.

The chain is built from TRBV7-5 and TRBJ2-3; the table's D call of TRBD2 was not tested on the DNA. TRBV7-5 is labeled a pseudogene. This CDR3 is 19 amino acids long. The CDR3: CARSPILGGTSGVEDTQYF. The CDR3 region has the DNA TGTGCCAGAAGCCCGATACTCGGCGGGACTAGCGGAGTCGAAGATACGCAGTATTTT.

V and J are TRBV5-1 and TRBJ1-1; D is perhaps TRBD1 (6 bases). The CDR3 is 13 amino acids. V gave up 2 bases and J gave up 8 bases, with 13 bases separating them. The germline V gene encodes CDR1 SGHRS and CDR2 YFSETQ. CDR3 amino acids: CASSFIPQGEAFF. In DNA, the CDR3 is TGCGCCAGCAGCTTTATTCCACAGGGCGAAGCTTTCTTT.

The chain is built from TRBV29-1 and TRBJ2-1, with 11 bases identical to TRBD2. Looked up from germline, CDR1 is SQVTM and CDR2 is ANQGSEA. The CDR3 sequence is 13 residues long. J gave up 6 bases and V 5 bases, and 3 bases lay outside the gene matches. The DNA of the CDR3 is TGCAGCGTTAGACTAGCGGGGAGCAATGAGCAGTTCTTC. It codes for CSVRLAGSNEQFF.

The chain links TRBV7-2 to TRBJ1-1, with unresolved D. The CDR3 extends over 13 amino acids. Per the germline V gene, CDR1 is SGHTA and CDR2 is FQGNSA. Trimming pared 5 bases from V and 1 base from J, leaving 8 bases between. CDR3 residues: CASSQSPNTEAFF. As DNA, the CDR3 is TGTGCCAGCAGCCAGTCCCCGAACACTGAAGCTTTCTTT.